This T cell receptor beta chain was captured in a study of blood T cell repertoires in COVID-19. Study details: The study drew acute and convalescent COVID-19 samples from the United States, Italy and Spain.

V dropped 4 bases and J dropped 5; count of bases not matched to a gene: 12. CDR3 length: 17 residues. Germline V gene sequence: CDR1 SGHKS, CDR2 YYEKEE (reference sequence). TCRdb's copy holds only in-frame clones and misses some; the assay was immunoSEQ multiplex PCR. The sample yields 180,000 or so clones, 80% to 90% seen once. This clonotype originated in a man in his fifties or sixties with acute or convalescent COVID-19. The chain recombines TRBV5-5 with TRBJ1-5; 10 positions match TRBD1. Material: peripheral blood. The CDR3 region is CASSPRGRDRGDQPQHF. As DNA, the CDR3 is TGTGCCAGCAGCCCTAGGGGCCGGGACAGGGGCGATCAGCCCCAGCATTTT.